The 26 T cell receptor beta chains listed next were all sequenced from one sample in a study of shared clonotypes between healthy human individuals. The repertoire was sequenced with immunoSEQ multiplex PCR; TCRdb's copy has only in-frame clones and lacks some. The table includes under 1,900,000 clones, approximately 98.5% detected once. Material: naive CD4+ T cells sorted from blood. Subset defined: CD45RA+ positively selected. These receptor sequences come from a man aged 30-40 years in good health.

The gene calls are TRBV7-6 and TRBJ2-7; 7 bases are a match to TRBD1. The CDR3 loop spans 14 amino acids. The V gene's germline CDR1 is SGHVS and CDR2 FNYEAQ. V shed 2 bases and J 5 bases; nucleotides not matched to a gene: 6. The CDR3 region has the DNA TGTGCCAGCAGCTTACGCCGACAGGGCCACGAGCAGTACTTC. This sequence encodes CASSLRRQGHEQYF.

The chain employs TRBV28 and TRBJ1-2; D possibly corresponds to TRBD1 (5 bases). CDR3 length equals 12 residues. The germline V and J ends were trimmed by 6 bases and 4 bases, with 9 bases remaining between them. Germline values: CDR1 MDHEN, CDR2 SYDVKM. The CDR3 DNA follows: TGTGCCAGCAGAGGGGTTGGCTATGGCTACACCTTC. This codes for CASRGVGYGYTF.

This clone was detected only once. Other DNA sequences of this sample code for an identical CDR3. The CDR3, as DNA: TGTGCCATCAGGACAGGGTCCTACGAGCAGTACTTC. The encoded protein is CAIRTGSYEQYF. The chain combines TRBV10-3 with TRBJ2-7, with TRBD1 identical over 7 bases. The ends lost 6 bases at V and 1 base at J; junction bases unmatched: 0. This CDR3 is built from 12 residues. Germline assignment: CDR1 ENHRY and CDR2 SYGVKD.

This clone has just one count. The chain has TRBV25-1 and TRBJ2-7, with 7 bases lining up with TRBD1. V shed 6 bases, J shed 3 bases, and the junction held 8 bases outside the gene matches. CDR3 length equals 14 residues. Germline-derived CDR1 and CDR2 are MGHDK and SYGVNS. The CDR3 reads CASSWTGGIYEQYF. The CDR3 DNA follows: TGTGCCAGCAGCTGGACAGGAGGTATCTACGAGCAGTACTTC.

The genes are TRBV9 and TRBJ1-2, with D possibly being TRBD1 (5 bases). V lost 0 bases, J lost 7 bases, and 10 bases lay in between. This CDR3 region has 13 residues. CDR1 SGDLS and CDR2 YYNGEE come from the germline V gene. The CDR3 DNA reads TGTGCCAGCAGCGTAGGGGGGGTTCCTGGCTACACCTTC. Its translation is CASSVGGVPGYTF.

The chain has TRBV15 and TRBJ1-2, with a weak D call TRBD1 (6 bases). This CDR3 region has 12 residues. Germline V gives CDR1 LNHNV, CDR2 YYDKDF (reference sequence). V lost 5 bases, J lost 4 bases, and 8 bases lay in between. As DNA, the CDR3 is TGTGCCACCAGCGGGGGGCCCTATGGCTACACCTTC. It encodes CATSGGPYGYTF. The variable domain in full, with the rest retrieved from reference TRBV15 and TRBJ1-2, is DAMVIQNPRYQVTQFGKPVTLSCSQTLNHNVMYWYQQKSSQAPKLLFHYYDKDFNNEADTPDNFQSRRPNTSFCFLDIRSPGLGDTAMYLCATSGGPYGYTFGSGTRLTVV.

This rearrangement joins TRBV2 to TRBJ2-1; D is perhaps TRBD2 (5 bases). V dropped 7 bases and J dropped 6 bases, with 10 bases sitting between them. The germline V gene has CDR1 SNHLY and CDR2 FYNNEI. The CDR3 is 12 residues long. CDR3 residues: CASTATSNEQFF. CDR3 coding DNA: TGTGCCAGCACGGCCACTAGCAATGAGCAGTTCTTC.

V and J are TRBV7-6 and TRBJ2-7; TRBD2 agrees at 8 bases. The CDR3 extends over 13 amino acids. With 2 bases clipped from V and 3 bases from J, the junction kept 0 bases outside the gene matches. The germline gives CDR1 SGHVS, CDR2 FNYEAQ. DNA of the CDR3: TGTGCCAGCAGCTTAAGCGGGAGCTACGAGCAGTACTTC. Protein product: CASSLSGSYEQYF.

With regard to this clone: This sample also contains other DNA sequences that code for the same CDR3. The chain is built from TRBV7-2 and TRBJ2-6; D gene unclear. Germline V CDR1 and CDR2: SGHTA, FQGNSA. The CDR3 length is 15 residues. V shed 8 bases and J shed 0 bases, with 11 bases lying between them. CDR3 protein: CASRPAGSGANVLTF. The CDR3 DNA reads TGTGCCAGCCGCCCGGCCGGCTCTGGGGCCAACGTCCTGACTTTC.

This rearrangement joins TRBV7-6 to TRBJ2-2; either TRBD1 or TRBD2 may supply D (6 bases each). Trimming pared 0 bases from V and 7 bases from J, leaving 18 bases between. CDR1 is SGHVS and CDR2 is FNYEAQ in the germline V gene. The CDR3 loop spans 17 amino acids. CDR3: CASSLARGHDFGGELFF. As DNA, the CDR3 is TGTGCCAGCAGCTTAGCGCGGGGACATGATTTCGGCGGGGAGCTGTTTTTT.

V gene TRBV28 combines with J gene TRBJ1-2, with D possibly being TRBD1 (6 bases). This CDR3 spans 14 amino acids. Germline CDR1 is MDHEN and CDR2 is SYDVKM. With 3 bases removed from V and 4 bases from J, the gap between germline ends came to 12 bases. The CDR3 protein is CASSLWGAPYGYTF. The DNA of the CDR3 is TGTGCCAGCAGTTTGTGGGGGGCCCCCTATGGCTACACCTTC.

V and J are TRBV11-2 and TRBJ2-5; D is uncertain. CDR3 length: 14 amino acids. Germline loops: CDR1 SGHAT, CDR2 FQNNGV. Trimming removed 1 base at V and 7 bases at J, with 13 bases between. The DNA for the CDR3 is TGTGCCAGCAGCTTAGGGACGAGATCCCCGACCCAGTACTTC. It translates to CASSLGTRSPTQYF.

J is TRBJ2-3 and V is TRBV7-3, with D possibly TRBD2 on 6 matching bases. V lost 5 bases, J lost 4 bases, and 19 bases lay in between. This CDR3 has 16 amino acids. Germline loops: CDR1 SGHTA, CDR2 FQGTGA. The chain's CDR3 is CASSLTPGGGADTQYF. The CDR3, as DNA: TGTGCCAGCAGCCTCACACCCGGGGGAGGAGCAGATACGCAGTATTTT.

This chain links TRBV6-5 with TRBJ2-7; D possibly corresponds to TRBD2 (6 bases). Germline values: CDR1 MNHEY, CDR2 SVGAGI. The CDR3 spans 14 residues. Trimming left V 4 bases short and J 2 bases short, with 12 bases between. The CDR3 DNA follows: TGTGCCAGCAGTTCTTGGGGGGAGGCCTACGAGCAGTACTTC. This codes for CASSSWGEAYEQYF.

The rearrangement links TRBV28 to TRBJ1-1, with D possibly TRBD1 on 5 matching bases. V lost 7 bases and J lost 6, with 21 bases in between. Germline V gives CDR1 MDHEN, CDR2 SYDVKM. This CDR3 contains 15 residues. This chain's CDR3 is CASNIIGGSPSEAFF. Written as DNA, the CDR3 is TGTGCCAGCAACATCATCGGGGGGAGCCCATCTGAAGCTTTCTTT.

Comments on this clone: The same CDR3 can be traced to other DNA sequences in this sample. The chain links TRBV7-2 to TRBJ2-3, with D unclear. V was cut by 3 bases and J by 8 bases, with 6 bases left in between. The CDR3 has 11 amino acids. Germline V gives CDR1 SGHTA, CDR2 FQGNSA. The CDR3 protein is CASSLGGTQYF. The CDR3 coding sequence is TGTGCCAGCAGCTTGGGCGGTACGCAGTATTTT.

The J gene is TRBJ2-7, the V gene TRBV25-1; TRBD2 matches at 9 bases. The CDR3 has 13 residues. V lost 6 bases, J lost 6 bases, and 6 bases stayed unmatched. CDR1 MGHDK and CDR2 SYGVNS come from the germline V gene. CDR3 protein: CASRSSGTGEQYF. CDR3 bases: TGTGCCAGCAGGTCTAGCGGGACCGGCGAGCAGTACTTC.

CDR3 sequence: CASSGQEGRGNGYTF. CDR3 DNA: TGTGCCAGCAGCGGACAGGAGGGACGGGGGAATGGCTACACCTTC. V is TRBV9 and J is TRBJ1-2; weak D call: TRBD1 (6 bases). Germline-derived CDR1 and CDR2 are SGDLS and YYNGEE. The CDR3 runs to 15 residues. Between the trimmed V and J ends, which lost 3 bases and 6 bases, there was a span of 18 bases.

The V and J genes are TRBV5-1 and TRBJ2-2, with a weak D call TRBD2 (6 bases). The CDR3 length is 14 residues. The germline V gene encodes CDR1 SGHRS and CDR2 YFSETQ. Between the trimmed V and J ends, which lost 0 bases and 6 bases, there was a span of 9 bases. CDR3 protein: CASSLDPSAGELFF. CDR3 DNA: TGCGCCAGCAGCTTGGATCCTAGCGCCGGGGAGCTGTTTTTT.

This clone was seen once. The V and J genes are TRBV27 and TRBJ1-4; no reliable D call. This CDR3 has 14 residues. Looked up from germline, CDR1 is MNHEY and CDR2 is SMNVEV (reference sequence). V lost 3 bases to trimming and J lost 6 bases, with 11 bases between them. The CDR3 region has the DNA TGTGCCAGCAGTTTGGACGGCCTGGATGAAAAACTGTTTTTT. It specifies CASSLDGLDEKLFF.

CDR3 bases: TGTGCCAGCAGTTTACCGTCTGGGAGCAATCAGCCCCAGCATTTT. Protein: CASSLPSGSNQPQHF. The rearrangement joins TRBV28 to TRBJ1-5, with unresolved D. The germline V gene encodes CDR1 MDHEN and CDR2 SYDVKM. Trimming shortened V by 2 bases and J by 1 base, and 9 bases separated the two germline ends. This CDR3 contains 15 residues.

Note on this clone: This sequence may be a read error, since a much larger clone differs from it by one base. Other DNA sequences from this sample encode an identical CDR3 as well. CDR3: CASSLVSPDTQYF. In DNA form, the CDR3 reads TGTGCCAGCAGCTTAGTCAGTCCAGATACGCAGTATTTT. This chain uses TRBV7-9 with TRBJ2-3, with no clear D. Trimming took off 1 base at V and 4 bases at J, with 6 bases between the two ends. The CDR3 contains 13 residues. Germline CDR1 SEHNR, CDR2 FQNEAQ (reference sequence).

V gene TRBV2 combines with J gene TRBJ2-7; tentative D call: TRBD2 (6 bases). With 4 bases removed from V and 5 bases from J, the gap between germline ends came to 18 bases. CDR1 is SNHLY and CDR2 is FYNNEI in the germline V gene. The CDR3 has 15 residues. Written as DNA, the CDR3 is TGTGCCAGCAGTGCAACGACTAGTGGGAAACACGAGCAGTACTTC. The encoded protein is CASSATTSGKHEQYF.

This chain joins TRBV11-2 and TRBJ2-7; 10 positions agree with TRBD1. CDR1 is SGHAT and CDR2 is FQNNGV in the germline V gene. V was pared by 4 bases and J by 6 bases, with 3 bases of the junction left unmatched. The CDR3 consists of 13 residues. For the CDR3, the DNA is TGTGCCAGCAGCTCGACAGGGGGCGTCGAGCAGTACTTC. Translated: CASSSTGGVEQYF.

This chain joins TRBV30 and TRBJ1-3; no reliable D call. The CDR3 runs to 16 residues. Germline assignment: CDR1 GTSNPN and CDR2 SVGIG (reference sequence). V was shortened by 0 bases and J by 5 bases, with 17 bases between the two germline ends. Here the CDR3 reads CAWSVHSRLLRNTIYF. The CDR3 DNA reads as TGTGCCTGGAGTGTACACTCGCGACTTCTCCGAAACACCATATATTTT. Full variable domain (outside the CDR3, taken from reference TRBV30 and TRBJ1-3): SQTIHQWPATLVQPVGSPLSLECTVEGTSNPNLYWYRQAAGRGLQLLFYSVGIGQISSEVPQNLSASRPQDRQFILSSKKLLLSDSGFYLCAWSVHSRLLRNTIYFGEGSWLTVV.

Here the CDR3 DNA reads TGTGCCAGCTCAGTACTGGACGGTGAAAAACTGTTTTTT. Protein: CASSVLDGEKLFF. The rearrangement joins TRBV18 to TRBJ1-4; D remains unclear. This CDR3 has 13 amino acids. V was clipped by 5 bases and J by 7 bases, with 11 bases between them. Per the germline V gene, CDR1 is KGHSH and CDR2 is LQKENI.